One sample yielded the 4 T cell receptor beta chains listed below, sequenced in a study of human T cells and chemical hapten exposure (dated by TCRdb to the early 2020s). The time point label of this sample denotes: pre-sensitization, week 0. Explained via the paper, the treatment or condition label denotes: therapeutic diphenylcyclopropenone sensitization with weekly scalp DPC. The protocol used for the library was RACE. The sequencing machine was a NextSeq 500. Clones were called with MiXCR by TCRdb after fastp trimmed the public reads at Q25, and only in-frame beta chains were retained. Identical CDR3 protein sequences are pooled into one entry, listed with their most common genes and DNA. The sample table records about 260,000 distinct CDR3 sequences; approximately 8.6% of these occur just once. The ten largest clones take up around 2.5% of the sample. Sequenced here: whole blood, sampled in connection with sensitization to the hapten diphenylcyclopropenone (DPC). These receptors originate from a woman aged 40 to 49 with alopecia areata. Some clones in this sample may be carry-over from other donors' samples.

There are many counts of this clonotype. A read error is likely, as this CDR3 ends without the conserved phenylalanine or tryptophan. It is unclear where the CDR3 begins or ends on the DNA, so no DNA is shown, and the CDR3 is as TCRdb lists it. The chain combines TRBV10-3 with TRBJ2-7; the table calls TRBD2, which could not be checked here. Germline V gene sequence: CDR1 ENHRY, CDR2 SYGVKD. The CDR3 has 10 residues if both end residues are counted. The CDR3 sequence is CAISEGSPII.

The table lists this clonotype with many counts. The chain employs TRBV5-1 and TRBJ2-7; D gene unclear. The germline gives CDR1 SGHRS, CDR2 YFSETQ. Trimming took 0 bases from V and 0 from J, leaving 7 bases between them. This CDR3 contains 14 residues. Here the CDR3 DNA reads TGCGCCAGCAGCTTGGCCAGGAGCTCCTACGAGCAGTACTTC. It codes for CASSLARSSYEQYF.

V usage is TRBV7-9 and J usage is TRBJ2-1; 10 bases fit TRBD1. The junction had 5 bases not matched to a gene; V was cut back by 3 bases and J by 6 bases. The CDR3 consists of 15 residues. The germline CDR1 and CDR2 sequences are SEHNR and FQNEAQ (reference sequence). CDR3 sequence: CASSFLGTGVNEQFF. The CDR3, as DNA: TGTGCCAGCAGCTTCCTCGGGACAGGGGTCAATGAGCAGTTCTTC.

The chain employs TRBV7-9 and TRBJ1-2; D remains unclear. Germline lookup yields CDR1 SEHNR and CDR2 FQNEAQ (reference sequence). The CDR3 length is 14 residues. The V end was cut by 2 bases, the J end by 5 bases, with 12 bases between. CDR3 in amino acids: CASSLSASSYGYTF. Written as DNA, the CDR3 is TGTGCCAGCAGCTTATCCGCCAGTTCATATGGCTACACCTTC.